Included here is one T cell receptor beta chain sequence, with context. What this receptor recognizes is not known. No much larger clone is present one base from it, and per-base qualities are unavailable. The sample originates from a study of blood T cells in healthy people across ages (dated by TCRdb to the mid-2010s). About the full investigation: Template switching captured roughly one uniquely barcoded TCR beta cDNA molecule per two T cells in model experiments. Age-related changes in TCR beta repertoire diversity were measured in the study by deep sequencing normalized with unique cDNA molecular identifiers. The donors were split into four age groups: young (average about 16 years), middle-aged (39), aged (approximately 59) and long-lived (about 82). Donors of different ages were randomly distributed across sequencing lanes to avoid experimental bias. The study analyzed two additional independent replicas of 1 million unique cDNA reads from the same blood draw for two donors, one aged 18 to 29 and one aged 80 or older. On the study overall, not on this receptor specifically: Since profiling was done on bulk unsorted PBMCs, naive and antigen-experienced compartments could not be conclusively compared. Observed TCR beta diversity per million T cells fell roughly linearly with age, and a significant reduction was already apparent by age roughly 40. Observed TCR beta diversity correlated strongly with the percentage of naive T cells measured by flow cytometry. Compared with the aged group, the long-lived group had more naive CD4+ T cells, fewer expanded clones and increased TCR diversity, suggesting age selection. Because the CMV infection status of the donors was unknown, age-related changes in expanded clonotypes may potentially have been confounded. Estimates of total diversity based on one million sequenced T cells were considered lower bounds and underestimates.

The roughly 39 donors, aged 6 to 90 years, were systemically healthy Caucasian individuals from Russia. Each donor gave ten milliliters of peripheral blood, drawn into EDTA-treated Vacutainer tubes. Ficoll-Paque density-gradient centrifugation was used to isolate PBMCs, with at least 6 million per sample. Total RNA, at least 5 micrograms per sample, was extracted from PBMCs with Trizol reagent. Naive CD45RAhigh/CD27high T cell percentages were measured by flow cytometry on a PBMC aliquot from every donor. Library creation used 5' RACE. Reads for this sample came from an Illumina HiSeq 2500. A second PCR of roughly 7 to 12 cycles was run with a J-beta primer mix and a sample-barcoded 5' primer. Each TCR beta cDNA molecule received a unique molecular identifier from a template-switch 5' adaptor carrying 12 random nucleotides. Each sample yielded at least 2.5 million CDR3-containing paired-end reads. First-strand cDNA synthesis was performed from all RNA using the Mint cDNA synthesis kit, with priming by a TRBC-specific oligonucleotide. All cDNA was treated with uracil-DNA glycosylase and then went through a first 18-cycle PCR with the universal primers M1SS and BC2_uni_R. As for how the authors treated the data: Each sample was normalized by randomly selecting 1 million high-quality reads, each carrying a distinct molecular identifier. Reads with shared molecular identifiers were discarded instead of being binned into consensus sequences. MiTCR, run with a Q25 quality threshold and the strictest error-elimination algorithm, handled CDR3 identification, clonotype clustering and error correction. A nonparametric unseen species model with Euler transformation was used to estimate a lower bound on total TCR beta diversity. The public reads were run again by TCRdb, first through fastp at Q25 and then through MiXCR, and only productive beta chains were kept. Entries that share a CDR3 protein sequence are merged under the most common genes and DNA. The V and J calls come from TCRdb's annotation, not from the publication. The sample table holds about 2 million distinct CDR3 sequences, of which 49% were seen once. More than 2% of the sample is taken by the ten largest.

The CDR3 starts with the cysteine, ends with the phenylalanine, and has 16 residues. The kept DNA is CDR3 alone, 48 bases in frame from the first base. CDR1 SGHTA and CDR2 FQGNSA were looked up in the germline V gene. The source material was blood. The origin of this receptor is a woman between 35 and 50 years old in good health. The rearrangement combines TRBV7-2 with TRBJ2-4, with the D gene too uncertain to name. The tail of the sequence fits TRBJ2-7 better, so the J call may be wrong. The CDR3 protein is CASSFQGQTYPNEQYF. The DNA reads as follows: TGTGCCAGCAGCTTTCAAGGGCAGACTTATCCTAACGAGCAGTACTTC.